These 14 T cell receptor beta chains share one sample of origin, sequenced in a study of blood T cells in healthy people across ages. Alongside a J-beta primer mix, a sample-barcoded 5' primer served in a second PCR lasting 7 to 11 cycles. MiXCR, run by TCRdb on the 5' RACE reads, gives a single entry per CDR3 protein. Of around 1,800,000 distinct CDR3 sequences listed, about two fifths were seen once; the top ten hold more than 20%. Material for sequencing was blood. These TCRs come from a human donor in good health.

This clonotype has only a few counts. This chain links TRBV27 with TRBJ2-3; D is possibly TRBD1 (6 bases). Trimming took off 5 bases at V and 2 bases at J, with 17 bases between the two ends. The CDR3 runs 16 residues. The V gene's germline CDR1 is MNHEY and CDR2 SMNVEV (reference sequence). The CDR3 spells CASSVRGPKNTDTQYF. In nucleotides, the CDR3 is TGTGCCAGCAGTGTCAGGGGTCCCAAAAACACAGATACGCAGTATTTT.

The rearrangement joins TRBV7-9 to TRBJ1-2; D not resolved. CDR1 SEHNR and CDR2 FQNEAQ come from the germline V gene (reference sequence). The V end lost 4 bases, the J end lost 4 bases, and 10 bases lay between the germline ends. The length of the CDR3 is 13 residues. CDR3 coding DNA: TGTGCCAGCAGCTCGGTGAACAGCTATGGCTACACCTTC. It translates to CASSSVNSYGYTF.

Only a few counts were recorded for this clonotype. This sequence joins TRBV29-1 and TRBJ1-1, with D hard to call. Trimming left V 4 bases short and J 10 bases short, with 13 bases between. CDR1 is SQVTM and CDR2 is ANQGSEA in the germline V gene. The CDR3 length is 11 residues. CDR3 nucleotides: TGCAGCGTTGGCCAGGCAGCGGGAGCTTTCTTT. This sequence encodes CSVGQAAGAFF.

This clonotype showed up just a few times. V is TRBV20-1 and J is TRBJ2-1, with D possibly being TRBD2 (6 bases). The germline V gene encodes CDR1 DFQATT and CDR2 SNEGSKA (reference sequence). V was trimmed by 6 bases and J by 4 bases, leaving 22 bases between them. The CDR3 spans 16 residues. DNA of the CDR3: TGCAGTGCCACGTCCATGGGACTCGCCATTTACAATGAGCAGTTCTTC. Protein product: CSATSMGLAIYNEQFF.

This rearrangement joins TRBV20-1 to TRBJ1-2, with unresolved D. The length of the CDR3 is 14 residues. V lost 5 bases and J lost 4, with 17 bases in between. Per the germline V gene, CDR1 is DFQATT and CDR2 is SNEGSKA (reference sequence). The CDR3 region is CSAWVRSSGYGYTF. As DNA, the CDR3 is TGCAGTGCTTGGGTGAGATCGTCTGGCTATGGCTACACCTTC.

J is TRBJ1-2 and V is TRBV6-5, with unresolved D. The CDR3 contains 15 residues. Looked up from germline, CDR1 is MNHEY and CDR2 is SVGAGI. V shed 4 bases and J shed 3 bases, with 15 bases lying between them. The CDR3 DNA follows: TGTGCCAGCAGTTTATCGGGCCCGGAGTACTATGGCTACACCTTC. Its protein is CASSLSGPEYYGYTF.

The rearrangement uses TRBV28 and TRBJ1-3; D remains unclear. Germline CDR1 and CDR2: MDHEN and SYDVKM. Trimming cost V 6 bases and J 1 base, with 16 bases left between them. This CDR3 region has 16 residues. The CDR3 coding sequence is TGTGCCAGCAGCTACACCATTTTTGGGTCTGGAAACACCATATATTTT. Translating it yields CASSYTIFGSGNTIYF.

With respect to this clonotype: The conserved closing phenylalanine or tryptophan is absent in this CDR3, likely reflecting a read error. This chain joins TRBV7-2 and TRBJ2-4; 10 nucleotides agree with TRBD2. Unmatched junction bases numbered 18, after V lost 5 bases and J lost 8 bases. CDR1 is SGHTA, CDR2 FQGNSA, per germline. CDR3 length: 18 amino acids. CDR3 loop: CASSLSRMASGGSDIQYC. CDR3 sequence (DNA): TGTGCCAGCAGCCTCTCCCGAATGGCTAGCGGGGGTTCAGACATTCAGTACTGC.

The table lists this clonotype with a few counts. The V call is TRBV7-9, the J call TRBJ2-1, with 9 positions matching TRBD1. V was clipped by 5 bases and J by 8 bases; unmatched bases: 4. Germline V CDR1 and CDR2: SEHNR, FQNEAQ (reference sequence). CDR3 size: 13 residues. This CDR3 reads CASSGQGSDEQFF. The DNA for the CDR3 is TGTGCCAGCAGCGGACAGGGGAGCGATGAGCAGTTCTTC.

V and J are TRBV10-3 and TRBJ2-5; D not certain. The end of the DNA fits TRBJ2-1 better, so the J call may be wrong. This CDR3 has 13 residues. Germline CDR1 reads ENHRY; CDR2 reads SYGVKD. The CDR3 here is CAISVAEQETQFF. CDR3 DNA: TGTGCCATCAGTGTTGCGGAGCAAGAGACCCAGTTCTTC.

The rearrangement joins TRBV20-1 to TRBJ2-5; unclear D gene. The CDR3 loop spans 12 amino acids. The V gene's germline CDR1 is DFQATT and CDR2 SNEGSKA (reference sequence). Trimming took off 6 bases at V and 7 bases at J, with 15 bases between the two ends. CDR3 bases: TGCAGTGCCGAGATCCACTCGGGGACCCAGTACTTC. Amino acid sequence: CSAEIHSGTQYF.

On this clonotype: A read error is possible here, since a much larger clone lies one base away. The chain employs TRBV4-3 and TRBJ2-6; D gene unclear. CDR1 and CDR2 from the germline V gene are LGHNA and YSLEER. Trimming cost V 5 bases and J 0 bases, with 11 bases left between them. The CDR3 is 16 residues long. CDR3: CASSLGWHSGANVLTF. DNA of the CDR3: TGCGCCAGCAGCTTGGGATGGCACTCTGGGGCCAACGTCCTGACTTTC.

This clonotype was observed a single time. The chain couples TRBV4-1 to TRBJ1-1, with 7 bases fitting TRBD1. V shed 5 bases and J 5 bases; nucleotides not matched to a gene: 11. In germline, CDR1 is MGHRA, CDR2 YSYEKL. There are 15 residues in the CDR3. DNA of the CDR3: TGCGCCAGCAGCGCAAGCCGACAGGGTGGAACTGAAGCTTTCTTT. Protein: CASSASRQGGTEAFF.

This clonotype was counted many times. In DNA form, the CDR3 reads TGCAGTGCTAGAGACCCTAATTCCTACGAGCAGTACTTC. Translated: CSARDPNSYEQYF. The chain has TRBV20-1 and TRBJ2-7; D is uncertain. The V and J ends lost 0 bases and 1 base respectively, with 7 bases between them. Germline V gene data show CDR1 as DFQATT and CDR2 as SNEGSKA (reference sequence). This CDR3 spans 13 amino acids.